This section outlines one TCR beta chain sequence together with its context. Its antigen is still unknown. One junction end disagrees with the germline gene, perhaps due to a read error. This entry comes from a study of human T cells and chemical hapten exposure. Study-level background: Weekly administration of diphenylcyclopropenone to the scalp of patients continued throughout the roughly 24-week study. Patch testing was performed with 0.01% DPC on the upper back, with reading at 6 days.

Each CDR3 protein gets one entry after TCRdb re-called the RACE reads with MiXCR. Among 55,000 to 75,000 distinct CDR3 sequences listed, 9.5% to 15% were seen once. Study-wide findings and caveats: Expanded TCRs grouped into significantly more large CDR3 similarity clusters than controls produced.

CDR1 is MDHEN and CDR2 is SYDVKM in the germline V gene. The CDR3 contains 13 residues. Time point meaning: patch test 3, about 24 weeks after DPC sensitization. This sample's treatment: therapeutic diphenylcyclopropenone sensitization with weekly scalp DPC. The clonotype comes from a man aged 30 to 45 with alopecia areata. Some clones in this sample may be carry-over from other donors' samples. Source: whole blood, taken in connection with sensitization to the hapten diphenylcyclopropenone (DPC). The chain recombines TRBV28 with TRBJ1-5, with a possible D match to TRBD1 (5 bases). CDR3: CASSPLTAGPRHF. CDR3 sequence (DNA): TGTGCCAGCAGTCCCCTGACGGCGGGGCCCCGGCATTTT. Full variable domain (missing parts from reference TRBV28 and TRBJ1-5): DVKVTQSSRYLVKRTGEKVFLECVQDMDHENMFWYRQDPGLGLRLIYFSYDVKMKEKGDIPEGYSVSREKKERFSLILESASTNQTSMYLCASSPLTAGPRHFGDGTRLSIL.